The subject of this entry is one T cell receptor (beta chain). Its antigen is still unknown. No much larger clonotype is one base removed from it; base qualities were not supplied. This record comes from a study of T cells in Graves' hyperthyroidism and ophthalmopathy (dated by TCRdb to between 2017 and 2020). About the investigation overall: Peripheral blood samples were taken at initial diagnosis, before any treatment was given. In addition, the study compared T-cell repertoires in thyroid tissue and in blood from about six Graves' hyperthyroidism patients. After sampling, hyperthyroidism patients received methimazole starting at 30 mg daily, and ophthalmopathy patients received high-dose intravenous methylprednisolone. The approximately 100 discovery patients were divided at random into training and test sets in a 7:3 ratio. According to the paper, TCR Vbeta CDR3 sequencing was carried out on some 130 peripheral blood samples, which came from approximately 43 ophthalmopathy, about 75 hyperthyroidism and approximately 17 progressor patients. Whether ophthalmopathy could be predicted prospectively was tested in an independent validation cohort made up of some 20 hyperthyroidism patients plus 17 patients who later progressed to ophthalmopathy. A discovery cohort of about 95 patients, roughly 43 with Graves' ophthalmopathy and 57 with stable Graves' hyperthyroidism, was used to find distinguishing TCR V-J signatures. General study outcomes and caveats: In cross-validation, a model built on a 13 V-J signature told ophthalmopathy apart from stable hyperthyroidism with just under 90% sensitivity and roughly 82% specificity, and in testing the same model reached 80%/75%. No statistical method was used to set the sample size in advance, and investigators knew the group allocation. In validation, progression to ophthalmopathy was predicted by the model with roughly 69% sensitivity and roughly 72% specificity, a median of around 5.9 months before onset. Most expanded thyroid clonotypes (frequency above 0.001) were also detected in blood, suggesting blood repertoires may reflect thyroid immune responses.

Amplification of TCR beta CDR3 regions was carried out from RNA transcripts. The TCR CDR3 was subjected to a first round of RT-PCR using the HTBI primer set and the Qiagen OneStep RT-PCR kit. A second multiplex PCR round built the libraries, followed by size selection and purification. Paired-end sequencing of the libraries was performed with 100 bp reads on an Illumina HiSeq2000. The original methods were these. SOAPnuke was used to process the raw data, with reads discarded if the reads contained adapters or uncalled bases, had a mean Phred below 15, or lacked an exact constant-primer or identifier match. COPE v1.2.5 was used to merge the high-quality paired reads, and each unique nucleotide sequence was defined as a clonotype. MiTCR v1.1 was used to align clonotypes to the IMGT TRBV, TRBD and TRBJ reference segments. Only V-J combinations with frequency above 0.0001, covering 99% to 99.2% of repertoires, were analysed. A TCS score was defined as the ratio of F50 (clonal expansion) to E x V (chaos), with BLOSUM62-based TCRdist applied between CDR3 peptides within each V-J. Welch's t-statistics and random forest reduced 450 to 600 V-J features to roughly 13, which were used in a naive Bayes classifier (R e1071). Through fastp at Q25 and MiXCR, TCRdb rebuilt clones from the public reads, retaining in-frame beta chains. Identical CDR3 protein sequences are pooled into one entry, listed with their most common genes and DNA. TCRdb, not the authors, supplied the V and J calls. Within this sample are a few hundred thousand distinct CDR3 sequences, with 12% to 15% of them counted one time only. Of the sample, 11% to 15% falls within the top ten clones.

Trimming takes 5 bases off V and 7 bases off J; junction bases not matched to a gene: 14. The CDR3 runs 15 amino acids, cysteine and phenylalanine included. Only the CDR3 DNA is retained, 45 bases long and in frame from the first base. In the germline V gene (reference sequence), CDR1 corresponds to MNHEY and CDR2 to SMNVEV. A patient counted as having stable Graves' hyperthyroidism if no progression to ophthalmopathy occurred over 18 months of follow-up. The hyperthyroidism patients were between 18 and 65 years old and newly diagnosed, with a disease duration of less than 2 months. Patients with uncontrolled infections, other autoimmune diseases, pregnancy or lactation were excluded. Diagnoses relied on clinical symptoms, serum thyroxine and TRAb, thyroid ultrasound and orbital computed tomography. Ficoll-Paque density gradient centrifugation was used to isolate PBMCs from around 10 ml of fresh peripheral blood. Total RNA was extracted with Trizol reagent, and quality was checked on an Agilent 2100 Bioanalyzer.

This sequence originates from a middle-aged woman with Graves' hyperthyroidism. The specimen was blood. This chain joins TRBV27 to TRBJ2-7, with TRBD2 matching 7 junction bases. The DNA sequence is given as TGTGCCAGCAGTCCCCAGCGGGATACGAAGGAGGAGCAGTACTTC. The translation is CASSPQRDTKEEQYF.